The TCR beta chain described here comes from a study of blood T cell repertoires in COVID-19. The overall study: The origin of the acute and convalescent COVID-19 samples was the United States, Italy and Spain. Sample material is recorded as cDNA or gDNA derived from T cells, B-cell-depleted T cells, or PBMCs.

Under the authors' procedure: How many nucleated cells were present was estimated from reference gene primer amplification. Generated by immunoSEQ multiplex PCR, the TCRdb table keeps only in-frame clones and is missing some. V, J and clone size are taken as reported in that table, and D and trimming were inferred from the DNA itself. Seen here are about 120,000 clones, around nine tenths observed once, and the top ten hold more than 2%. This clone appeared a few times. Trimming took off 3 bases at V and 8 bases at J, with 10 bases between the two ends. The CDR3 has 13 residues. The sequencing input was peripheral blood. The chain is built from TRBV12-3 or TRBV12-4 and TRBJ1-4; D is unresolved. This TCR came from a woman in her forties or fifties with acute or convalescent COVID-19. The CDR3 DNA is TGTGCCAGCAGTTTTCGGGGTAGCGAAAAACTGTTTTTT. Translation gives CASSFRGSEKLFF.